Listed below are T cell receptor beta chains from one sample, sequenced in a study of post-analysis software for immune sequencing data. One entry per CDR3 protein, called by TCRdb with MiXCR from the PCR reads. Altogether 350,000 to 450,000 distinct CDR3 sequences are present, roughly 40% being singletons, with the ten largest covering under 9%. Source material: blood. The receptors were gathered from a girl aged 2 to 10 with multiple sclerosis. The CDR3 runs from the conserved cysteine through the conserved F or W. D genes are given only for firm matches. Some rows have no size entry. The others give once, few or many, or a class for an expanded clone.

d_call j_call v_call clone_size cdr3_nt cdr3_aa
NA TRBJ2-1 TRBV12-3/TRBV12-4 NA TGTGCCAGCAGTTCCTCGGCCAAGGCGTGGGAGCAGTTCTTC CASSSSAKAWEQFF
NA TRBJ1-4 TRBV6-5 NA TGTGCCAGCAGTTACGCCAGGGTATCTAATGAAAAACTGTTTTTT CASSYARVSNEKLFF
NA TRBJ2-1 TRBV6-1 few TGTGCCAGCATAAAGTGGGGGAGTGTTGGTTACAATGAGCAGTTCTTC CASIKWGSVGYNEQFF
TRBD1 TRBJ2-1 TRBV7-3 few TGTGCCAGCAGCTTCATCCGGGACAGGGGGTCCAATGAGCAGTTCTTC CASSFIRDRGSNEQFF
NA TRBJ2-3 TRBV2 NA TGTGCCACTCCCATGGGGGGGCGTACAGATACGCAGTATTTT CATPMGGRTDTQYF
TRBD1 TRBJ2-5 TRBV10-3 few TGTGCCATCAACGGACCGACAGGGGGAGAGACCCAGTACTTC CAINGPTGGETQYF
TRBD2 TRBJ2-4 TRBV28 few TGTGCCAGCATTAGCGGGGGGACGGCCAAAAACATTCAGTACTTC CASISGGTAKNIQYF
TRBD2 TRBJ2-3 TRBV4-1 few TGCGCCAGCAGCCAAGCCCCAAGCGGGGGGGTCACAGATACGCAGTATTTT CASSQAPSGGVTDTQYF
NA TRBJ2-1 TRBV20-1 few TGCAGTGCTCTCCGGGACACCGCCCCCCAGAATGAGCAGTTCTTC CSALRDTAPQNEQFF
NA TRBJ2-7 TRBV7-2 NA TGTGCCAGCAGCCTCGCGATAAGCAGATCCTACGAGCAGTACTTC CASSLAISRSYEQYF
TRBD1 TRBJ2-5 TRBV12-3/TRBV12-4 NA TGTGCCAGCAGCCCAGGACAGGTTCTGGAGACCCAGTACTTC CASSPGQVLETQYF
TRBD1 TRBJ2-1 TRBV6-1 medium-sized TGTGCCAGCAGTGAAGTGGTCGGGACAGGGGACAATGAGCAGTTCTTC CASSEVVGTGDNEQFF
NA TRBJ2-4 TRBV29-1 NA TGCAGCGTTGAGGTTCGGGGGTTAGCCAAAAACATTCAGTACTTC CSVEVRGLAKNIQYF
NA TRBJ2-3 TRBV24-1 few TGTGCCACCAGTGAGGACCAGGTTAGAGGTACGCAGTATTTT CATSEDQVRGTQYF
NA TRBJ2-7 TRBV29-1 NA TGCAGCGTTGAAGATCAGGCAGCCCACTACGAGCAGTACTTC CSVEDQAAHYEQYF
NA TRBJ2-1 TRBV5-1 NA TGCGCCCCCATCCTCCTCCAGGGCCAAAGCTCCTACAATGAGCAGTTCTTC CAPILLQGQSSYNEQFF
TRBD1 TRBJ2-6 TRBV18 NA TGTGCCACCACGGACAGGACCTCTGGGGCCAACGTCCTGACTTTC CATTDRTSGANVLTF
NA TRBJ2-7 TRBV29-1 many TGCAGCGTTGTGGGGGGTTCGTCCTACGAGCAGTACTTC CSVVGGSSYEQYF
NA TRBJ2-4 TRBV20-1 few TGCAGTGCTAGATACGGGGGGCCGGGGATAGCCAAAAACATTCAGTACTTC CSARYGGPGIAKNIQYF
NA TRBJ2-4 TRBV9 NA TGTGCCAGCAGCGTATTACCGGGGCCCAAAAACATTCAGTACTTC CASSVLPGPKNIQYF
TRBD2 TRBJ2-1 TRBV20-1 NA TGCAGTGTCTCCCTGCGGGGGGCTTACAATGAGCAGTTCTTC CSVSLRGAYNEQFF
TRBD2 TRBJ2-7 TRBV6-6 few TGTGCCAGCACCGTGGGGGGAGGGCCGGGAAACGAGCAGTACTTC CASTVGGGPGNEQYF
TRBD1 TRBJ2-7 TRBV11-2 once TGTGCCAGCAGCCGGGGACAGGGGGACCACGAGCAGTACTTC CASSRGQGDHEQYF
NA TRBJ2-7 TRBV4-1 NA TGCGCCAGCAGCCAAGATGCGGACAGAAACTACGAGCAGTACTTC CASSQDADRNYEQYF
NA TRBJ2-7 TRBV28 NA TGTGCCAGCAGTTTAGGCCGGGACATCTACGAGCAGTACTTC CASSLGRDIYEQYF
NA TRBJ1-2 TRBV6-5 NA TGTGCCAGCAGCCACGACGGGAGAGACTACTATGGCTACACCTTC CASSHDGRDYYGYTF
TRBD2 TRBJ2-7 TRBV5-1 NA TGCGCCAGCCGTCATTCCGGGACTAGCGGGAGGATCTCCTACGAGCAGTACTTC CASRHSGTSGRISYEQYF
NA TRBJ2-4 TRBV9 NA TGTGCCAGCAGCGTAGCAGAACTAGCCAAAAACATTCAGTACTTC CASSVAELAKNIQYF
NA TRBJ2-1 TRBV29-1 NA TGCAGCCATCTTTCCGCTGACTACAATGAGCAGTTCTTC CSHLSADYNEQFF
NA TRBJ2-7 TRBV11-1 once TGTGCCAGCAGCTTAGAGAGATACTCCTACGAGCAGTACTTC CASSLERYSYEQYF
NA TRBJ2-5 TRBV7-9 few TGTGCCAGCAGCTTAGTTTCGGCCGGTATTGGACGGCAAAAGACCCAGTACTTC CASSLVSAGIGRQKTQYF
TRBD2 TRBJ2-5 TRBV15 many TGTGCCACCAGCAGAGGTGGGACTAGCGGGAGAGAGACCCAGTACTTC CATSRGGTSGRETQYF
NA TRBJ2-7 TRBV10-3 few TGTGCCATCAGTGACCCATCATGGACCTACGAGCAGTACTTC CAISDPSWTYEQYF
NA TRBJ2-5 TRBV6-5 NA TGTGCCAGCATGATAAACCGCGGGGCCCAAGAGACCCAGTACTTC CASMINRGAQETQYF
TRBD2 TRBJ2-7 TRBV29-1 few TGCAGCGTTGCTTATAGCGGGAGTTTCAACGAGCAGTACTTC CSVAYSGSFNEQYF
TRBD2 TRBJ2-3 TRBV20-1 few TGCAGTGCTCTGGGACTAGCGGGGGGGGCAGATACGCAGTATTTT CSALGLAGGADTQYF
NA TRBJ1-2 TRBV2 once TGTGCCAGCAGTGAAATAGGTTCCTATGGCTACACCTTC CASSEIGSYGYTF
NA TRBJ1-2 TRBV19 few TGTGCCAGTAGTCCTCGACCTATGTATGGCTACACCTTC CASSPRPMYGYTF
NA TRBJ2-7 TRBV7-6 few TGTGCCAGCAGCTTAAAGAGATTCCCTTACGAGCAGTACTTC CASSLKRFPYEQYF
NA TRBJ2-7 TRBV12-3/TRBV12-4 NA TGTGCCAGCAGTCAATGGGGGGTTAGCTCCTACGAGCAGTACTTC CASSQWGVSSYEQYF
TRBD2 TRBJ2-3 TRBV28 NA TGTGCCAGCACCACCGGAGGGACTAGCGGGGTTGCAGATACGCAGTATTTT CASTTGGTSGVADTQYF
TRBD1 TRBJ1-5 TRBV28 few TGTGCCAGCAGTACTACAGGGGGCAATCAGCCCCAGCATTTT CASSTTGGNQPQHF
NA TRBJ1-1 TRBV7-2 once TGTGCCAGCAGCTTAGCGGCCCCTCGACGACCAGCTTTCTTT CASSLAAPRRPAFF
TRBD2 TRBJ2-1 TRBV6-5 few TGTGCCAGCAGTTACGCTGGTCTAGCGGTCAACAATGAGCAGTTCTTC CASSYAGLAVNNEQFF
TRBD2 TRBJ2-1 TRBV27 NA TGTACCAGCAGTCAAACTAGCGCGGGCAATTACAATGAGCAGTTCTTC CTSSQTSAGNYNEQFF
TRBD2 TRBJ2-1 TRBV7-6 NA TGTGCCAGCAGCGCTCGGACAGGTAATAGGACTAGCGGGACCCCTAACGCCTACAATGAGCAGTTCTTC CASSARTGNRTSGTPNAYNEQFF
NA TRBJ2-1 TRBV19 NA TGTGCCAGTAGTACCGACATCTATGAGCAGTTCTTC CASSTDIYEQFF
NA TRBJ2-3 TRBV12-3/TRBV12-4 once TGTGCCAGCAGTCCTAGGAGTCCCTCCACAGATACGCAGTATTTT CASSPRSPSTDTQYF